This passage covers 7 T cell receptor beta chains from one sample sequenced in a study of T cells in Graves' hyperthyroidism and ophthalmopathy. TCR beta CDR3 regions were amplified from RNA. A first-round RT-PCR of the TCR CDR3 used the HTBI primer set. TCRdb re-analysed the multiplex PCR reads in MiXCR, keeping a single row per CDR3 protein. Of more than 450,000 distinct CDR3 sequences listed, approximately 15% are singletons. Sequencing was done on a sample of blood. These receptors all stem from a woman aged 40 to 49 with Graves' hyperthyroidism.

A remark on this clonotype: Germline is not matched at one junction end, which may reflect a read error. The J gene is TRBJ2-5, the V gene TRBV5-1, with TRBD1 matching 9 bases. CDR1 is SGHRS, CDR2 YFSETQ, per germline. The CDR3 is 16 amino acids. The CDR3 DNA follows: TGTGCCAGCAGCTTTCTCGCGGGACAGGGATTAGAGACCCAGTACTTC. Translating it yields CASSFLAGQGLETQYF.

Many counts were recorded for this clonotype. J is TRBJ2-3 and V is TRBV7-2; 10 nucleotides align to TRBD2. V was clipped by 3 bases and J by 1 base; unmatched bases: 1. CDR3 size: 15 residues. From germline, CDR1 is SGHTA and CDR2 FQGNSA. DNA of the CDR3: TGTGCCAGCAGCTTTGGGACTAGCGGCACAGATACGCAGTATTTT. It encodes CASSFGTSGTDTQYF.

This clonotype has at least ten counts. This chain connects TRBV5-1 to TRBJ2-7; D may be TRBD1 or TRBD2 (5 bases each). Germline V CDR1 and CDR2: SGHRS, YFSETQ. V lost 4 bases and J lost 0, with 23 bases in between. CDR3 length: 18 amino acids. DNA for the CDR3: TGCGCCAGCAGCCGGACCCTTCCCCGGGACGGCAGCTCCTACGAGCAGTACTTC. Its protein is CASSRTLPRDGSSYEQYF.

This clonotype was counted only a few times. J is TRBJ1-5 and V is TRBV28; D unresolved. V lost 3 bases and J 1 base, leaving 13 bases between the germline ends. Germline V gene lookup returns CDR1 MDHEN and CDR2 SYDVKM. The CDR3 consists of 16 residues. The CDR3 here is CASSLSGGLSNQPQHF. DNA of the CDR3: TGTGCCAGCAGTTTGAGCGGAGGGCTGAGCAATCAGCCCCAGCATTTT.

This clonotype came up many times. This rearrangement joins TRBV12-3 or TRBV12-4 to TRBJ2-1; D unclear. This CDR3 is built from 15 residues. Trimming stripped 1 base from V and 7 bases from J, with 14 bases between. In DNA, the CDR3 is TGTGCCAGCAGTTTAGTTCCGGTTGAAACTAATGAGCAGTTCTTC. Translating it yields CASSLVPVETNEQFF.

The chain has TRBV11-2 and TRBJ2-3, with D uncertain. In germline, CDR1 is SGHAT, CDR2 FQNNGV. The CDR3 is made up of 13 amino acids. V dropped 8 bases and J dropped 0 bases, with 9 bases sitting between them. The CDR3 loop reads CASWYSSTDTQYF. DNA for the CDR3: TGTGCCAGCTGGTACTCTAGCACAGATACGCAGTATTTT.

This clonotype came up many times. This chain joins TRBV20-1 and TRBJ1-1; TRBD1 aligns across 8 bases. The CDR3 extends over 17 amino acids. The J segment lost 0 bases and the V segment lost 3 bases, leaving 12 bases of the junction unmatched. The V gene's germline CDR1 is DFQATT and CDR2 SNEGSKA (reference sequence). This CDR3 reads CSARGWGQDTMNTEAFF. CDR3 nucleotides: TGCAGTGCTAGGGGCTGGGGACAGGACACCATGAACACTGAAGCTTTCTTT.